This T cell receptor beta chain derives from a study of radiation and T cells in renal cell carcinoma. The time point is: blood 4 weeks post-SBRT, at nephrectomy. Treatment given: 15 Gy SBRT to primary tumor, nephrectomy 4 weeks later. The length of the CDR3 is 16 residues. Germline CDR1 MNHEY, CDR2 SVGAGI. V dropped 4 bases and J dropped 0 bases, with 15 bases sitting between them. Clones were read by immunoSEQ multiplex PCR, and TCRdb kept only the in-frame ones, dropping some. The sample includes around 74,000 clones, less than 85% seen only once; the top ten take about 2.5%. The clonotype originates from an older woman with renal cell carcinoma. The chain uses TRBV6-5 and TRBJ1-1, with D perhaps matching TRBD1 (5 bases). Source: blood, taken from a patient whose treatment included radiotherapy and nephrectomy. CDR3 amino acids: CASSSYLTGLNTEAFF. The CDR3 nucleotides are TGTGCCAGCAGTTCCTATTTAACAGGACTGAACACTGAAGCTTTCTTT.